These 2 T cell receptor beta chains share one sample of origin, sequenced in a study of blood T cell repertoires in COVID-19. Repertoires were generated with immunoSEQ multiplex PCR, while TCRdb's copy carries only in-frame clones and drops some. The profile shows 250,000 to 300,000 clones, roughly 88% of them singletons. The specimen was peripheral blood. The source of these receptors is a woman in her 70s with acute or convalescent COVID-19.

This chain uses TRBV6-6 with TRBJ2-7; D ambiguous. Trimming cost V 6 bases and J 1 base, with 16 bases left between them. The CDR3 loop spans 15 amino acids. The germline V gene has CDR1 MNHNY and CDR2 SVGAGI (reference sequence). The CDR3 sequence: CASRFGQAFSYEQYF. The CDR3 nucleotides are TGTGCCAGCAGGTTCGGCCAGGCCTTTTCCTACGAGCAGTACTTC.

The CDR3 protein is CASSSGTTSETQYF. CDR3 coding DNA: TGTGCCAGCAGCTCCGGGACTACCTCGGAGACCCAGTACTTC. The chain is built from TRBV5-4 and TRBJ2-5; 7 nucleotides match TRBD2. The CDR3 has 14 residues. Germline loops: CDR1 SGHNT, CDR2 YYREEE (reference sequence). V shed 3 bases, J shed 5 bases, and the junction held 7 bases outside the gene matches. Based on the CDR3 plus reference TRBV5-4 and TRBJ2-5, the full variable domain is ETGVTQSPTHLIKTRGQQVTLRCSSQSGHNTVSWYQQALGQGPQFIFQYYREEENGRGNFPPRFSGLQFPNYSSELNVNALELDDSALYLCASSSGTTSETQYFGPGTRLLVL.